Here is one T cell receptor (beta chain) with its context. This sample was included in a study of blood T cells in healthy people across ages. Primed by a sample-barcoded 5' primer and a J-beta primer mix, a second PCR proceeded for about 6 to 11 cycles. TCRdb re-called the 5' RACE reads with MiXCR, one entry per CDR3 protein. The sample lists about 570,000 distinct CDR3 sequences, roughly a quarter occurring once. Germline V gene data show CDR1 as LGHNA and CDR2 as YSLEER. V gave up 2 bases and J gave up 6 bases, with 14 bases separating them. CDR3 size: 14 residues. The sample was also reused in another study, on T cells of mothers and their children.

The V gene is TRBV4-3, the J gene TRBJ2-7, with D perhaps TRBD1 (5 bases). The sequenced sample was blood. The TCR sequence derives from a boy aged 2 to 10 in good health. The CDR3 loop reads CASSQRGEASEQYF. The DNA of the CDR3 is TGCGCCAGCAGCCAAAGGGGTGAGGCCTCCGAGCAGTACTTC.